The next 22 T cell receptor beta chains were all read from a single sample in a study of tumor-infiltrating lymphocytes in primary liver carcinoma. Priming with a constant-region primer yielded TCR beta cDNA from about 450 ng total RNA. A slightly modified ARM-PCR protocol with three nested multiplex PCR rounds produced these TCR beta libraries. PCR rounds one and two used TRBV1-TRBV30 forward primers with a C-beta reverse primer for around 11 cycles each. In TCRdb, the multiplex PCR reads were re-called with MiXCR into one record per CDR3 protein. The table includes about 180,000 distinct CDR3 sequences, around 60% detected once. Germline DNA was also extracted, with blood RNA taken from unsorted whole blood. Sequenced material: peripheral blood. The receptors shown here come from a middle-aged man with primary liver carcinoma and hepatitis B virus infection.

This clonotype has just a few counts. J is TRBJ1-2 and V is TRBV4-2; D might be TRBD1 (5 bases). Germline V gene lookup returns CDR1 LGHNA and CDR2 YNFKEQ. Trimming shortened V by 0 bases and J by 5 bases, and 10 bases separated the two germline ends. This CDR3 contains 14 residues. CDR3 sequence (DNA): TGTGCCAGCAGCCAAGATATCGGGGCTTATGGCTACACCTTC. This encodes CASSQDIGAYGYTF.

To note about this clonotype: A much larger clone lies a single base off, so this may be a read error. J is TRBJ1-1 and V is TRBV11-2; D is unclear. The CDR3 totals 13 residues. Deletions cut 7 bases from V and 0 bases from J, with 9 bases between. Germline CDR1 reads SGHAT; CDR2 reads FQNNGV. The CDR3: CASNRAMNTEAFF. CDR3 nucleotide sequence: TGTGCCAGCAACCGCGCCATGAACACTGAAGCTTTCTTT.

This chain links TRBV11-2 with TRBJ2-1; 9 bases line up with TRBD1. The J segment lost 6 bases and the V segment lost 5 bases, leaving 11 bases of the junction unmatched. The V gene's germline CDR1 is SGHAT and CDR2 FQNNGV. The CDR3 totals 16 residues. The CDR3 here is CASSLHLGQGSNEQFF. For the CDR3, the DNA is TGTGCCAGCAGCCTCCACCTGGGACAGGGCTCCAATGAGCAGTTCTTC.

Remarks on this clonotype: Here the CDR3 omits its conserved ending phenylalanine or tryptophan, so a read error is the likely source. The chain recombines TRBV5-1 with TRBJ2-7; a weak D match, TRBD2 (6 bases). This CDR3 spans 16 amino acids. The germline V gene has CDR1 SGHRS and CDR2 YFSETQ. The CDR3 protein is CANSVTTGTDSYEQYY. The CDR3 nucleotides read TGCGCCAACAGCGTGACAACCGGGACTGATTCCTACGAGCAGTACTAC.

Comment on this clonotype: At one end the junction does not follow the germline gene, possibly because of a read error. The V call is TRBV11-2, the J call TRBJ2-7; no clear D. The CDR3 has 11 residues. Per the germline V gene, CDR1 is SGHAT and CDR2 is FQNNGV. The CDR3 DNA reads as TGTGCCAGCAGCTATCACTACAAGCAGTACTTC. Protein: CASSYHYKQYF.

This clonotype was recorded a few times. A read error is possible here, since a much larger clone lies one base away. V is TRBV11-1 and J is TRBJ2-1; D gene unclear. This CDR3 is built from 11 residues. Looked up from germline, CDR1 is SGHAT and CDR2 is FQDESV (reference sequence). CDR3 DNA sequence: TGTGCCTGCAGCTTAAAGGTTGAGCAGTTCTTC. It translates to CACSLKVEQFF.

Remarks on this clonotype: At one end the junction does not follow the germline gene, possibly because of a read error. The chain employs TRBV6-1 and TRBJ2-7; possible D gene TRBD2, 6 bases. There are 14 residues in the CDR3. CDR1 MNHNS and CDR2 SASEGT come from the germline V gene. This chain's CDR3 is CACSEAGGRYEQYF. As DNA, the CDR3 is TGTGCCTGCAGTGAAGCCGGGGGAAGGTACGAGCAGTACTTC.

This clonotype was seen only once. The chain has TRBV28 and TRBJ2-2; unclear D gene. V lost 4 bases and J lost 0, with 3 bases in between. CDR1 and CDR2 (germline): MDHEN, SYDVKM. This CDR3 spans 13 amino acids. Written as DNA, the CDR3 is TGTGCCAGCAGTTCTCCGAACACCGGGGAGCTGTTTTTT. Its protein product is CASSSPNTGELFF. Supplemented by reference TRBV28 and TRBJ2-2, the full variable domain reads DVKVTQSSRYLVKRTGEKVFLECVQDMDHENMFWYRQDPGLGLRLIYFSYDVKMKEKGDIPEGYSVSREKKERFSLILESASTNQTSMYLCASSSPNTGELFFGEGSRLTVL.

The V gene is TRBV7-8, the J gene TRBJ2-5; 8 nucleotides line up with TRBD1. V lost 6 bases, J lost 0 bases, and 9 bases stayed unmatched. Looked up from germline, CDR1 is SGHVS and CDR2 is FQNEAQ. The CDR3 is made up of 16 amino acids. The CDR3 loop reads CASRGFGQGDQETQYF. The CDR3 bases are TGTGCCAGCAGGGGATTCGGACAGGGAGACCAAGAGACCCAGTACTTC.

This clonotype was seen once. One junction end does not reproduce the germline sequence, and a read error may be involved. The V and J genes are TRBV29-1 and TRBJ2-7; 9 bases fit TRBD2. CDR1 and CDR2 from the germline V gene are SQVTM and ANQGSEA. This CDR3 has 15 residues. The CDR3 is CSVQDRYSGSHEQYF. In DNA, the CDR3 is TGCAGCGTTCAAGATCGTTATAGCGGGAGCCACGAGCAGTACTTC.

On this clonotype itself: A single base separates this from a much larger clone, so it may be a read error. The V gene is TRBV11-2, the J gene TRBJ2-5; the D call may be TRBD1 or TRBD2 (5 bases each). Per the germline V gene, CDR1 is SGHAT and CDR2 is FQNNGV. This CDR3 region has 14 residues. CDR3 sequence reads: CVSSASSRGETQYF. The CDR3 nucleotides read TGTGTCAGCAGCGCATCCTCTAGGGGAGAAACCCAGTACTTC.

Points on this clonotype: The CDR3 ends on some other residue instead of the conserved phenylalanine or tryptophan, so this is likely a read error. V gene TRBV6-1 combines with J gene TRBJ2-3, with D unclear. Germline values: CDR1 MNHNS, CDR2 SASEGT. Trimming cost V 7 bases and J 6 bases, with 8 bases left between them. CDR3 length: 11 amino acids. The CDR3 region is CASMGSDTQYI. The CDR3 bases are TGTGCCAGCATGGGGTCCGATACGCAGTATATT.

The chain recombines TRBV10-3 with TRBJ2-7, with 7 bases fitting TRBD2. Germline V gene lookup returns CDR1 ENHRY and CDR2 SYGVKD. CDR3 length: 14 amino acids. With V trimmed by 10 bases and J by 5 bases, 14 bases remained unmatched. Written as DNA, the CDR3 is TGTGCCACGTCGACTAGCATTGGCCTGGACGAGCAGTACTTC. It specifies CATSTSIGLDEQYF.

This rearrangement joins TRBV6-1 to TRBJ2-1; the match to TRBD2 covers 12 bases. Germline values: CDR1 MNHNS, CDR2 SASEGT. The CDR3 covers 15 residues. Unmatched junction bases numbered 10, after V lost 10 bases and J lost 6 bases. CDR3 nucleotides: TGTGCCACTACACTAGCGGGAGGAGGGGTCAATGAGCAGTTCTTC. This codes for CATTLAGGGVNEQFF.

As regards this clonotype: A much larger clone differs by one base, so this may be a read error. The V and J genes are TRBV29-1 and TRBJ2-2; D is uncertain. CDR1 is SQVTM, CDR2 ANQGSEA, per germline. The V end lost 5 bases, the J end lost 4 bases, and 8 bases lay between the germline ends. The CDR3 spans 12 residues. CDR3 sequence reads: CSVRRITGELFF. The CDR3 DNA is TGCAGCGTTCGTAGGATCACCGGGGAGCTGTTTTTT.

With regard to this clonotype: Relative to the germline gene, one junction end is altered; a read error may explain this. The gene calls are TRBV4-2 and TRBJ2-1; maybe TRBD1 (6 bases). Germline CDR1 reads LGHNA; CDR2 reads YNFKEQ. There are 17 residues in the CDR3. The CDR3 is CASSQDRSRGSYSEQFF. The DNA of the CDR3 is TGTGCCAGCAGCCAGGATAGGAGCAGGGGCTCCTACAGTGAGCAGTTCTTC.

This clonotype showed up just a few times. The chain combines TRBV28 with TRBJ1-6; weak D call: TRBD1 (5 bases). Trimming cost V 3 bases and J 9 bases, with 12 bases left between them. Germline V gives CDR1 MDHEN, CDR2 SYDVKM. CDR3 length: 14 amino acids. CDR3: CASSFSGGGSPLHF. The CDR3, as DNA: TGTGCCAGCAGTTTCTCCGGGGGGGGTTCACCCCTCCACTTT.

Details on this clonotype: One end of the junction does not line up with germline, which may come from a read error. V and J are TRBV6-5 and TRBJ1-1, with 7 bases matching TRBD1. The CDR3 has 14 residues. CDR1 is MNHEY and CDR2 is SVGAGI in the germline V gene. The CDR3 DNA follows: TGTGACAGCAGTTCCCCGGGACAGTCCACTGAAGCTTTCTTT. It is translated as CDSSSPGQSTEAFF.

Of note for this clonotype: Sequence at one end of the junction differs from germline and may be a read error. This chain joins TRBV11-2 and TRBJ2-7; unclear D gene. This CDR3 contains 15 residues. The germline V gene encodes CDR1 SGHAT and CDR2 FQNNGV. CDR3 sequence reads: CASSLAEDHDYEQYF. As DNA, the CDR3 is TGTGCCAGCAGTTTAGCCGAGGACCATGACTACGAGCAGTACTTC.

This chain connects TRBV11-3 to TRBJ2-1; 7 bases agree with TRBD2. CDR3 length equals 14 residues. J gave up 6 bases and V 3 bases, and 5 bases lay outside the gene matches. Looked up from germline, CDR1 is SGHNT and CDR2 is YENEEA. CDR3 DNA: TGTGCCAGCAGCTTTAGACTAGCAGGCAATGAGCAGTTCTTC. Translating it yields CASSFRLAGNEQFF.

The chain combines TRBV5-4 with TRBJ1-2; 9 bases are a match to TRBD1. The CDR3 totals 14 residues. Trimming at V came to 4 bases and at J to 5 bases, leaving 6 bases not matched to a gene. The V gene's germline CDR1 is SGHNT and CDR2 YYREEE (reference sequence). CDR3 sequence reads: CASSERGQGYGYTF. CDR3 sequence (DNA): TGTGCCAGCAGCGAACGGGGACAGGGTTATGGCTACACCTTC.

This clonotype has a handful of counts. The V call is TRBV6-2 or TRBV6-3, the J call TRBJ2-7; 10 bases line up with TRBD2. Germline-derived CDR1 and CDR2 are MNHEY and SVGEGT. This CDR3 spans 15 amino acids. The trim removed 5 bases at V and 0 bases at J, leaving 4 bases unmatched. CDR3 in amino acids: CASSRLAGLSYEQYF. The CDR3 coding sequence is TGTGCCAGCAGTCGACTAGCGGGCCTCTCCTACGAGCAGTACTTC.